This is a list of T cell receptor beta chains from one sample in a study of blood T cell repertoires in COVID-19. TCRdb keeps only in-frame clones here, not all; method: immunoSEQ multiplex PCR. The data contain 150,000 to 200,000 clones, roughly 80% of them seen just once; the ten biggest clones take up roughly a sixth. The specimen was peripheral blood. The receptor source for this set is a man in his fifties or sixties with active or convalescent COVID-19. The CDR3 runs from the conserved cysteine through the conserved F or W. Each record gives: V gene, J gene, D gene, clone size, CDR3 DNA, CDR3 protein. D genes are given only for firm matches. A clone size is listed for some rows: how often the clone was seen (once, few, many), or a class if it is expanded.

TRBV7-8	TRBJ2-3	NA	NA	TGTGCCAGCAGCTTAGGTACGGCTAGCGAGAGCACAGATACGCAGTATTTT	CASSLGTASESTDTQYF
TRBV6-5	TRBJ2-2	NA	few	TGTGCCAGCATGCGGACACCGAACACCGGGGAGCTGTTTTTT	CASMRTPNTGELFF
TRBV5-8	TRBJ2-7	NA	NA	TGTGCCAGCAGCTTACGAGGGTTGGGCTACGAGCAGTACTTC	CASSLRGLGYEQYF
TRBV2	TRBJ1-6	TRBD1	NA	TGTGCCAGCAGGGGACAGGGCTTCTTTAATTCACCCCTCCACTTT	CASRGQGFFNSPLHF
TRBV11-2	TRBJ2-1	TRBD1	NA	TGTGCCAGCAGCGCAGTGACAGGGGACAAGGAACAGTTCTTC	CASSAVTGDKEQFF
TRBV11-2	TRBJ1-2	NA	NA	TGTGCCAGCAGCTTGCTAGGGGGTGGTTATGGCTACACCTTC	CASSLLGGGYGYTF
TRBV7-9	TRBJ1-5	TRBD1	NA	TGTGCCAGCAGCGGGACAGCAAGCAATCAGCCCCAGCATTTT	CASSGTASNQPQHF
TRBV18	TRBJ1-4	TRBD1	NA	TGTGCCAGCTCACCATGGGACAGGGACGAGGAAAAACTGTTTTTT	CASSPWDRDEEKLFF
TRBV29-1	TRBJ2-1	TRBD1	NA	TGCAGCGTCAGGGGGCCGATCTACAATGAGCAGTTCTTC	CSVRGPIYNEQFF
TRBV10-3	TRBJ2-7	NA	NA	TGTGCCATCAGTGAGCCTGGAGGCAGGGGCAATACTCCCTACGAGCAGTACTTC	CAISEPGGRGNTPYEQYF
TRBV7-2	TRBJ2-7	TRBD2	many	TGTGCCAGCAGCTTGACTAGCGGGAGGTATTACGAGCAGTACTTC	CASSLTSGRYYEQYF
TRBV5-1	TRBJ2-7	NA	many	TGCGCCAGCAGCTGGGCCGTTGACGGCAGCTCCTACGAGCAGTACTTC	CASSWAVDGSSYEQYF
TRBV28	TRBJ2-5	NA	NA	TGTGCCAGCAGGACCGCATTAGCGGAGCGCCAAGAGACCCAGTACTTC	CASRTALAERQETQYF
TRBV18	TRBJ2-3	TRBD2	NA	TGTGCCAGCTCACCAGGAGCGGGAGGGAAAGATACGCAGTATTTT	CASSPGAGGKDTQYF
TRBV10-3	TRBJ1-4	NA	NA	TGTGCCGTCGACAGGAACGAAAAACTGTTTTTT	CAVDRNEKLFF
TRBV3-1/TRBV3-2	TRBJ1-6	TRBD1	NA	TGTGCCAGCAGCCACAATTACGACAGGGAGTCCCTCCACTTT	CASSHNYDRESLHF
TRBV5-4	TRBJ2-1	NA	NA	TGTGCCAGCAGCTCCTATTATGAGCAGTTCTTC	CASSSYYEQFF
TRBV9	TRBJ1-6	NA	NA	TGTGCCAGCAGCGCGGGACATACGAATTCACCCCTCCACTTT	CASSAGHTNSPLHF
TRBV19	TRBJ2-3	TRBD2	NA	TGTGCCAGTAGTATTAATTGGGGAGGGGGCACAGATACGCAGTATTTT	CASSINWGGGTDTQYF
TRBV2	TRBJ2-4	NA	NA	TGTGCCGGTCAAGCAGGGACAAGCCAAAACATTCAGTACTTC	CAGQAGTSQNIQYF
TRBV24-1	TRBJ1-5	TRBD1	NA	TGTGCCACCAGTGCCGAACAGGGGGCAAGCAATCAGCCCCAGCATTTT	CATSAEQGASNQPQHF
TRBV7-2	TRBJ2-1	NA	NA	TGTGCCAGCAGCTTAGGGTCGAGGGTGAAGGACAATGAGCAGTTCTTC	CASSLGSRVKDNEQFF
TRBV18	TRBJ2-5	NA	NA	TGTGCCAGCTCACCGGGCAGCGGGGAGACCCAGTACTTC	CASSPGSGETQYF
TRBV19	TRBJ1-2	TRBD1	NA	TGTGCCAGTAGCACTAACAGGGGGCGAAACTATGGCTACACCTTC	CASSTNRGRNYGYTF
TRBV5-4	TRBJ1-4	NA	NA	TGTGCCAGCAGCTCTCAAGGGGCTAATGAAAAACTGTTTTTT	CASSSQGANEKLFF
TRBV7-2	TRBJ1-2	TRBD1	NA	TGTGCCAGCAGCTTAGCGCGAGGACAGGGGTACTATGGCTACACCTTC	CASSLARGQGYYGYTF
TRBV15	TRBJ1-6	NA	NA	TGTGCCACCAGCAGAGGAGACAGCGAAGATTCACCCCTCCACTTT	CATSRGDSEDSPLHF
TRBV9	TRBJ2-5	NA	NA	TGTGCCAGCAGCGTAGCTACCGGGTTTGAGACCCAGTACTTC	CASSVATGFETQYF
TRBV27	TRBJ1-2	TRBD1	NA	TGTGCCTCGTCAAGGGGGCCTAACTATGGCTACACCTTC	CASSRGPNYGYTF
TRBV27	TRBJ2-7	TRBD2	NA	TGTGCCAGCAGTCTATCTAGCGGGCTTCCCTACGAGCAGTACTTC	CASSLSSGLPYEQYF
TRBV3-1/TRBV3-2	TRBJ2-2	TRBD2	once	TGTGCCAGCAGCCAAGGACTAGCGGGGACGAACACCGGGGAGCTGTTTTTT	CASSQGLAGTNTGELFF
TRBV19	TRBJ2-7	TRBD2	NA	TGTGCCAGTAGTGGGGGGGACTCGTACGAGCAGTACTTC	CASSGGDSYEQYF
TRBV27	TRBJ1-6	NA	few	TGTGCCAGCAGTTTCGGGGAAAATTCACCCCTCCACTTT	CASSFGENSPLHF
TRBV28	TRBJ2-7	NA	NA	TGTGCCAGCAGCCCCCCAGGGTTCTACGAGCAGTACTTC	CASSPPGFYEQYF
TRBV28	TRBJ2-7	NA	NA	TGTGCCAGCACGGACAGTTTCGAGCAGTACTTC	CASTDSFEQYF
TRBV11-3	TRBJ2-7	NA	once	TGTGCCAGCAGCTCAAGGCAGGGATACGAGCAGTACTTC	CASSSRQGYEQYF
TRBV5-4	TRBJ2-1	TRBD2	once	TGTGCCAGCAGCTGGACTAGCGGGAGTCTTGAGCAGTTCTTC	CASSWTSGSLEQFF
TRBV5-6	TRBJ2-2	TRBD2	few	TGTGCCAGCAGCTTGGGCAGCGGGGAGACCGGGGAGCTGTTTTTT	CASSLGSGETGELFF
TRBV5-5	TRBJ2-1	NA	NA	TGTGCCAGCAGCTTACTCGTGAGCTCCTACAATGAGCAGTTCTTC	CASSLLVSSYNEQFF
TRBV28	TRBJ1-2	NA	once	TGTGCCAGCAGTTTAGAACTGCTAAACTATGGCTACACCTTC	CASSLELLNYGYTF
TRBV12-3/TRBV12-4	TRBJ1-1	TRBD1	NA	TGTGCCAGCAGTTCAGGGGGCGATGAAGCTTTCTTT	CASSSGGDEAFF
TRBV7-2	TRBJ2-2	TRBD2	once	TGTGCCAGCAGCTTACCTAGCGGGGGCGGCGGGGAGCTGTTTTTT	CASSLPSGGGGELFF
TRBV7-9	TRBJ2-1	NA	NA	TGTGCCAGCACCCAACAGGGTGCTGGCTACAATGAGCAGTTCTTC	CASTQQGAGYNEQFF
TRBV6-6	TRBJ2-1	NA	NA	TGTGCCAGCTCCAATGCGGCGATGGGCTACAATGAGCAGTTCTTC	CASSNAAMGYNEQFF
TRBV29-1	TRBJ2-5	NA	NA	TGCAGCGCCCAGGGTTGGGAGACCCAGTACTTC	CSAQGWETQYF
TRBV19	TRBJ2-1	TRBD2	NA	TGTGCCAGTAAATGGGCGGGAGACTACAATGAGCAGTTCTTC	CASKWAGDYNEQFF